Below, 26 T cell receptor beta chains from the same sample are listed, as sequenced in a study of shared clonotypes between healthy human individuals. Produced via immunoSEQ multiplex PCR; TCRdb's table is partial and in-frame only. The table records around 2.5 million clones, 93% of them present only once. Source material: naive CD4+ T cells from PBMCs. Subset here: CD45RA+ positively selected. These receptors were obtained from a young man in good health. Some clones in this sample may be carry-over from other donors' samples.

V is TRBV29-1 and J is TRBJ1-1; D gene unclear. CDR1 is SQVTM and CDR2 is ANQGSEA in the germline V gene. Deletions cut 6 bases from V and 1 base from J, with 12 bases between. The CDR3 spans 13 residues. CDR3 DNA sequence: TGCAGCGTCAGAGACGGGAGGAACACTGAAGCTTTCTTT. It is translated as CSVRDGRNTEAFF.

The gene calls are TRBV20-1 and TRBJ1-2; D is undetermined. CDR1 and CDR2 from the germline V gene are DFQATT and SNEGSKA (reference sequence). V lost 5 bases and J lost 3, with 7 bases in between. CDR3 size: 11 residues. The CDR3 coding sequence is TGCAGTGCTGCCCTTTACTATGGCTACACCTTC. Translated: CSAALYYGYTF.

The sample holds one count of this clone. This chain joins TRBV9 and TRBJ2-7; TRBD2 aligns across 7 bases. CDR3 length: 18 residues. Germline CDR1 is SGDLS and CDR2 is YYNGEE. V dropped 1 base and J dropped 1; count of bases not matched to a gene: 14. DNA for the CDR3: TGTGCCAGCAGCGTATTCTCCCCTAGCGGAACCCGTTCCTACGAGCAGTACTTC. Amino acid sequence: CASSVFSPSGTRSYEQYF. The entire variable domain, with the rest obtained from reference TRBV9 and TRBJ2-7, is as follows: DSGVTQTPKHLITATGQRVTLRCSPRSGDLSVYWYQQSLDQGLQFLIQYYNGEERAKGNILERFSAQQFPDLHSELNLSSLELGDSALYFCASSVFSPSGTRSYEQYFGPGTRLTVT.

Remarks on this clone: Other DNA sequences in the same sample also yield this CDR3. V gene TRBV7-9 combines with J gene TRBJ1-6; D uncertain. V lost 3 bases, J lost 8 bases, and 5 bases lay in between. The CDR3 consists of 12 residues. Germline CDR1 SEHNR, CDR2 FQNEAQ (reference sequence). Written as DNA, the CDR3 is TGTGCCAGCAGCTTCGGGGATTCACCCCTCCACTTT. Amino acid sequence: CASSFGDSPLHF. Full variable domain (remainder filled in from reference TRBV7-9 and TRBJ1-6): DTGVSQNPRHKITKRGQNVTFRCDPISEHNRLYWYRQTLGQGPEFLTYFQNEAQLEKSRLLSDRFSAERPKGSFSTLEIQRTEQGDSAMYLCASSFGDSPLHFGNGTRLTVT.

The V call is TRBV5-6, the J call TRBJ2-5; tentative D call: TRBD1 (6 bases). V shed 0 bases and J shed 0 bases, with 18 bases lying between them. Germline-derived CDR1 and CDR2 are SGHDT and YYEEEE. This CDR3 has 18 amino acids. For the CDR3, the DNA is TGTGCCAGCAGCTTGGTTGGGGACACCGCCAGGTACCAAGAGACCCAGTACTTC. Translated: CASSLVGDTARYQETQYF.

The DNA of the CDR3 is TGTGCCAGCAGCCCATGGGACAGGGGGAGCTACGAGCAGTACTTC. Protein sequence: CASSPWDRGSYEQYF. This chain joins TRBV11-2 and TRBJ2-7, with 11 nucleotides matching TRBD1. The germline CDR1 and CDR2 sequences are SGHAT and FQNNGV. The CDR3 has 15 residues. V lost 5 bases to trimming and J lost 3 bases; unmatched junction nucleotides: 6.

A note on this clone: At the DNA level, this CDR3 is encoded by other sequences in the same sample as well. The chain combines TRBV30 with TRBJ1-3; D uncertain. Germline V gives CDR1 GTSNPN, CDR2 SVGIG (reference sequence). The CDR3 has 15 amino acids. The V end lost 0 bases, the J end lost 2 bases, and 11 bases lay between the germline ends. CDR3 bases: TGTGCCTGGAGTGTAAGTAGCCGGACTGGAAACACCATATATTTT. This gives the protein CAWSVSSRTGNTIYF. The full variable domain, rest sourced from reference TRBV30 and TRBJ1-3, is SQTIHQWPATLVQPVGSPLSLECTVEGTSNPNLYWYRQAAGRGLQLLFYSVGIGQISSEVPQNLSASRPQDRQFILSSKKLLLSDSGFYLCAWSVSSRTGNTIYFGEGSWLTVV.

CDR3 nucleotide sequence: TGTGCCAGCAGTTCGGGCAGGGGATATCAGCCCCAGCATTTT. This encodes CASSSGRGYQPQHF. V usage is TRBV6-5 and J usage is TRBJ1-5, with D tentatively TRBD1 (6 bases). Germline CDR1 reads MNHEY; CDR2 reads SVGAGI. The CDR3 loop spans 14 amino acids. With 4 bases removed from V and 5 bases from J, the gap between germline ends came to 12 bases.

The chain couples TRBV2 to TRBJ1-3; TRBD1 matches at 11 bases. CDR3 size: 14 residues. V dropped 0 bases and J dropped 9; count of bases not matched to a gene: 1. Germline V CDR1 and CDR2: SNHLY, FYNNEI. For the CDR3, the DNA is TGTGCCAGCAGTGAAGCGGGACAGGGGGGCACCATATATTTT. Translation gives CASSEAGQGGTIYF.

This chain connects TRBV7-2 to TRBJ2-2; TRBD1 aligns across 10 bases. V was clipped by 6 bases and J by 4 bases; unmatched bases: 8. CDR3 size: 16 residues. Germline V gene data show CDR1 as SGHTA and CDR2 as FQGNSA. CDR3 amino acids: CASRPGGTGVTGELFF. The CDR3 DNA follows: TGTGCCAGCAGACCTGGGGGGACAGGGGTCACCGGGGAGCTGTTTTTT.

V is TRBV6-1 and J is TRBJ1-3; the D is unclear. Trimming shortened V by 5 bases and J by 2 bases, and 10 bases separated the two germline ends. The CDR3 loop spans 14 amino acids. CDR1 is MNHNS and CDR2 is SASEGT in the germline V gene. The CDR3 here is CASSNSNTGNTIYF. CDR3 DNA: TGTGCCAGCAGTAACAGCAACACTGGAAACACCATATATTTT.

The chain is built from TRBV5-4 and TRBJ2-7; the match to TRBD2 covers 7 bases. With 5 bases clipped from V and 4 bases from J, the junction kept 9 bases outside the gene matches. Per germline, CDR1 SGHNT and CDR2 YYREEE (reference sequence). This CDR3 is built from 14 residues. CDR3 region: CASRVGEGRYEQYF. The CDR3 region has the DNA TGTGCCAGCAGAGTAGGGGAGGGCCGGTACGAGCAGTACTTC.

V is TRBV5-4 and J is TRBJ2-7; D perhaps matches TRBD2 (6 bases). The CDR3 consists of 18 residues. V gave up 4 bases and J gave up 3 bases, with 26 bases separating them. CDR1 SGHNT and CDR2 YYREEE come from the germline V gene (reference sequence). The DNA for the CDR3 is TGTGCCAGCAGCGTCGGGGCGGAAGAACAGTGGGGGGTCTACGAGCAGTACTTC. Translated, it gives CASSVGAEEQWGVYEQYF.

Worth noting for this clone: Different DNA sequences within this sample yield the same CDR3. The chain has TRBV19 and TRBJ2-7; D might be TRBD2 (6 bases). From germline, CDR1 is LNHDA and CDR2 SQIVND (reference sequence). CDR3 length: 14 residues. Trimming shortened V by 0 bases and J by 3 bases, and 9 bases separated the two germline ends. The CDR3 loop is CASSIDGGNYEQYF. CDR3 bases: TGTGCCAGTAGTATAGATGGCGGGAACTACGAGCAGTACTTC. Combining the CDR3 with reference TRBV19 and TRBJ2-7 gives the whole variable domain DGGITQSPKYLFRKEGQNVTLSCEQNLNHDAMYWYRQDPGQGLRLIYYSQIVNDFQKGDIAEGYSVSREKKESFPLTVTSAQKNPTAFYLCASSIDGGNYEQYFGPGTRLTVT.

The CDR3 sequence is CASRRTGLANEKLFF. The CDR3 coding sequence is TGTGCCAGCAGACGGACAGGGCTCGCTAATGAAAAACTGTTTTTT. The chain employs TRBV2 and TRBJ1-4; the match to TRBD1 covers 8 bases. V lost 6 bases and J lost 3; bases outside the gene matches: 6. The germline V gene has CDR1 SNHLY and CDR2 FYNNEI. CDR3 length: 15 amino acids.

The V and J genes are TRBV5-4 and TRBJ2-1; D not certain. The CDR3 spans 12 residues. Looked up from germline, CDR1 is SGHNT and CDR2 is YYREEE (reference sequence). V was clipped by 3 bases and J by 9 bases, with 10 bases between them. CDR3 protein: CASSWARSEQFF. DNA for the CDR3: TGTGCCAGCAGCTGGGCCAGGAGTGAGCAGTTCTTC.

The chain's CDR3 is CASSPGRGTPYEQYF. CDR3 coding DNA: TGTGCCAGCAGTCCCGGCCGGGGGACCCCCTACGAGCAGTACTTC. This chain connects TRBV27 to TRBJ2-7; possible D gene TRBD2, 6 bases. Per germline, CDR1 MNHEY and CDR2 SMNVEV (reference sequence). V was cut by 5 bases and J by 2 bases, with 16 bases left in between. This CDR3 has 15 residues.

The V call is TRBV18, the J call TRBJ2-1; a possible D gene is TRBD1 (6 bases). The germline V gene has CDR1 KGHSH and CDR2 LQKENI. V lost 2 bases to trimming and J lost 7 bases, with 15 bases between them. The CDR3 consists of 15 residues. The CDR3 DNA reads TGTGCCAGCTCACCAGGGCAGGGGCTCGGTAATGAGCAGTTCTTC. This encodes CASSPGQGLGNEQFF.

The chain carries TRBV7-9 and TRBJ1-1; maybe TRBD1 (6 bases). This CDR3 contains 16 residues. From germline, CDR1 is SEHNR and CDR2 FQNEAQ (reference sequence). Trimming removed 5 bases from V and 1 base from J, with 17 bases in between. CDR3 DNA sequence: TGTGCCAGCAGCCCTAGGTCCGCAGGGGCGAACACTGAAGCTTTCTTT. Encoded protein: CASSPRSAGANTEAFF.

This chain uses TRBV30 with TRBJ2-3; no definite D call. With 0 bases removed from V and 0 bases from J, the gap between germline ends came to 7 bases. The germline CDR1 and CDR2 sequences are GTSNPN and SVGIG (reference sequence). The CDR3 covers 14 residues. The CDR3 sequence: CAWSVLSSTDTQYF. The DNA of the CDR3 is TGTGCCTGGAGTGTACTTTCCAGCACAGATACGCAGTATTTT.

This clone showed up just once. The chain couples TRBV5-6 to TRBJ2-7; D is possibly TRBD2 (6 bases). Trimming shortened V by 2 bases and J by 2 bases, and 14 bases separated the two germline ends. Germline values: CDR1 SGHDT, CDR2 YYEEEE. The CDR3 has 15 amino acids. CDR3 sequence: CASSLVLGGTYEQYF. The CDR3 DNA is TGTGCCAGCAGCTTAGTGCTCGGGGGTACCTACGAGCAGTACTTC.

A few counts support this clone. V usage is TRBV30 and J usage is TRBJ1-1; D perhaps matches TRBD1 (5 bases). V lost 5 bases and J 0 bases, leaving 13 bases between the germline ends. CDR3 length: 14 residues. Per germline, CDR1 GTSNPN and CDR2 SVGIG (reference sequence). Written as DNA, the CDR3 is TGTGCCTGGGAAACAGGCCTCATGAACACTGAAGCTTTCTTT. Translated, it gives CAWETGLMNTEAFF.

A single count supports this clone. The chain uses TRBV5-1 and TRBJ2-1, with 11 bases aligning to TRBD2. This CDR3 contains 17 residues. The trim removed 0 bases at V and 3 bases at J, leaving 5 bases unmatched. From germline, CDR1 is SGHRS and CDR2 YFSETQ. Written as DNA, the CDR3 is TGCGCCAGCAGCTTGGGGGGGACTAGCGGCTACTACAATGAGCAGTTCTTC. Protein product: CASSLGGTSGYYNEQFF. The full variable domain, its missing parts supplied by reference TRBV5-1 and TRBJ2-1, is KAGVTQTPRYLIKTRGQQVTLSCSPISGHRSVSWYQQTPGQGLQFLFEYFSETQRNKGNFPGRFSGRQFSNSRSEMNVSTLELGDSALYLCASSLGGTSGYYNEQFFGPGTRLTVL.

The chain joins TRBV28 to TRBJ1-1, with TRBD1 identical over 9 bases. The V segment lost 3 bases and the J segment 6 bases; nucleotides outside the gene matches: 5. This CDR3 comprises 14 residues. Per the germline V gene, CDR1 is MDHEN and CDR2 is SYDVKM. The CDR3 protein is CASSLTGGRSEAFF. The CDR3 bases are TGTGCCAGCAGTTTGACAGGGGGACGCTCTGAAGCTTTCTTT.

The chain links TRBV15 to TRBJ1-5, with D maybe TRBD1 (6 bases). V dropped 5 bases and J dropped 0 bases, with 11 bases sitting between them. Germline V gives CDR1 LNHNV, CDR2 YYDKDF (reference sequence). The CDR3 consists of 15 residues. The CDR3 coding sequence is TGTGCCACCAGCGGGGGCAGACTTAGCAATCAGCCCCAGCATTTT. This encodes CATSGGRLSNQPQHF.

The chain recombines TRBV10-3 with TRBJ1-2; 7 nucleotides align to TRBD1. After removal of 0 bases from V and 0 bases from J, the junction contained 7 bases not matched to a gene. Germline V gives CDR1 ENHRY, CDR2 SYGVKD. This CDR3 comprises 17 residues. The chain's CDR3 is CAISESFGTETNYGYTF. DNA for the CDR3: TGTGCCATCAGTGAGTCGTTTGGGACAGAAACTAACTATGGCTACACCTTC.